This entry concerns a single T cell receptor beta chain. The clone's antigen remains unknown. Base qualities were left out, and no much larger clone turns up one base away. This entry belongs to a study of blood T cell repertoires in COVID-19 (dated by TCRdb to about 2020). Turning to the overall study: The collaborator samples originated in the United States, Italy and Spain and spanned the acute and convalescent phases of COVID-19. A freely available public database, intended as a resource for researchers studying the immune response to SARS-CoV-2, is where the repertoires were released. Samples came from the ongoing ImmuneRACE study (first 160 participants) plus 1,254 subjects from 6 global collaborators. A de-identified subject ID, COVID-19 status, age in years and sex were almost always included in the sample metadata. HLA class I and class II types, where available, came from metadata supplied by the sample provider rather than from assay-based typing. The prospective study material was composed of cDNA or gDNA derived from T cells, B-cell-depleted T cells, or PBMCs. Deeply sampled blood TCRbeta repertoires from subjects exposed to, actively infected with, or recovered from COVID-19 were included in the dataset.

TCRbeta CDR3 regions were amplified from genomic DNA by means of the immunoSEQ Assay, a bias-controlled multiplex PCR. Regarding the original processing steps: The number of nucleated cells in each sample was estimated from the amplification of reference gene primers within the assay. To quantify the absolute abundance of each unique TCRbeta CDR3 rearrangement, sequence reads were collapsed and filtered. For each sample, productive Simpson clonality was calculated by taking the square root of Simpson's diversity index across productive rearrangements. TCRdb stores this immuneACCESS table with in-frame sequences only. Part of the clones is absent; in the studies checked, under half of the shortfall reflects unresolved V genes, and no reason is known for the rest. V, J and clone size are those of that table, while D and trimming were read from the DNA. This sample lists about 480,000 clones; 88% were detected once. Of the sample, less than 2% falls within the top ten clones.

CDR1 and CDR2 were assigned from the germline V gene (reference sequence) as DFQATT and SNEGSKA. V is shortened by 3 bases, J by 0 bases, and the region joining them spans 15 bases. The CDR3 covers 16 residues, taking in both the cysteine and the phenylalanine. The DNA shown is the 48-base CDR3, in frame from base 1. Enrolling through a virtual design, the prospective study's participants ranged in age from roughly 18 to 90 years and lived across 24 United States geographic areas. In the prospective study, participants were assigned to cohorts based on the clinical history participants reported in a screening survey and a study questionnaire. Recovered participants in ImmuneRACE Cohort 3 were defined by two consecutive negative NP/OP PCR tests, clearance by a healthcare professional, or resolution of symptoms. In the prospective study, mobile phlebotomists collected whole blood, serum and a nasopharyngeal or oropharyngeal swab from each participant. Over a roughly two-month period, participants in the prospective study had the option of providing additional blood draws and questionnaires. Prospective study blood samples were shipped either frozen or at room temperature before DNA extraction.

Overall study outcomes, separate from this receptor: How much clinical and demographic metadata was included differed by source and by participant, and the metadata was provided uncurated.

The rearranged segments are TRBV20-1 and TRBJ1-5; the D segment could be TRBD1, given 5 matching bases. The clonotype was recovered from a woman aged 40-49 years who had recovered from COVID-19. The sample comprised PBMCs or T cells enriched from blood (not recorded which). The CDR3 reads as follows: CSASDSSGFSNQPQHF. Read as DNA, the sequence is TGCAGTGCTAGTGATTCGTCAGGGTTTAGCAATCAGCCCCAGCATTTT.